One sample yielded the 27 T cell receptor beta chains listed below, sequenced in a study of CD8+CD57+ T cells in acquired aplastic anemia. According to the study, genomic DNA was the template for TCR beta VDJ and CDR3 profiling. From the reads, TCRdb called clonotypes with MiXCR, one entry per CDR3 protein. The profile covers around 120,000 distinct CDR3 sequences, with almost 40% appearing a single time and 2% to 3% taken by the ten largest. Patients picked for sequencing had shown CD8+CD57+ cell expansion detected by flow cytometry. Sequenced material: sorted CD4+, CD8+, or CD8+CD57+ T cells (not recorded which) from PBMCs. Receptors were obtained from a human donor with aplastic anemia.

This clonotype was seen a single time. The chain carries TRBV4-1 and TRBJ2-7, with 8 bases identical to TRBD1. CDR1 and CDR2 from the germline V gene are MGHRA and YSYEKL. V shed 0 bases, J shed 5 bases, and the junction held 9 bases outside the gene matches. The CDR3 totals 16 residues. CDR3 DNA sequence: TGCGCCAGCAGCCAAGATGACGGACAGGGATCCAACGAGCAGTACTTC. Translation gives CASSQDDGQGSNEQYF.

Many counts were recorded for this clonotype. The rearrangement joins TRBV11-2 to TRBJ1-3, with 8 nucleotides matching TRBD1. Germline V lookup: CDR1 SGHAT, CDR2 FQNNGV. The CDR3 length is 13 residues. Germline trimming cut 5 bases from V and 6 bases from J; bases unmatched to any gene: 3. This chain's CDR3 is CASSLDRANTIYF. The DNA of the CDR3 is TGTGCCAGCAGCCTGGACAGGGCAAACACCATATATTTT.

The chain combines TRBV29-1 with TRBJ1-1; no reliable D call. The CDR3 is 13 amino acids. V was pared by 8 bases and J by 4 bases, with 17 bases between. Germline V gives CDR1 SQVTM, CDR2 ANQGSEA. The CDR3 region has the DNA TGCAGCTTGGATGGGGTTCCTCCCACTGAAGCTTTCTTT. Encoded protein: CSLDGVPPTEAFF.

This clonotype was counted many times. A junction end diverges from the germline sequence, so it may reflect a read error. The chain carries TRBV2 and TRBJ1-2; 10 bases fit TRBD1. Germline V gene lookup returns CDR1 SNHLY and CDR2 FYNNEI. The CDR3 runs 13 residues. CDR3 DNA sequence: TGTGCCAGCAGTGAAGGTGGGGTGACAGGGGGCCCCTTC. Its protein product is CASSEGGVTGGPF.

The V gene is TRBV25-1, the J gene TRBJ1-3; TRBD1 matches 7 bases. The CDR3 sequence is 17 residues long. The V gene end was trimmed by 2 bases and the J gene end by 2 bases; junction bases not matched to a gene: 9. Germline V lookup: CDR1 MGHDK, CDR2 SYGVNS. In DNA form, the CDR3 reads TGTGCCAGCAGTGAACCTCGACAGGGTACAACTGGAAACACCATATATTTT. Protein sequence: CASSEPRQGTTGNTIYF.

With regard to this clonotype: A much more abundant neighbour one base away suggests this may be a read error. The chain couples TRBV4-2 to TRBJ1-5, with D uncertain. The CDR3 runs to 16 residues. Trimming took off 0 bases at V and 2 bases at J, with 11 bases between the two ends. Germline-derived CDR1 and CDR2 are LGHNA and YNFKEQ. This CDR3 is CASSQDPGIRNQPQHF. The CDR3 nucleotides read TGTGCCAGCAGCCAAGATCCAGGTATTCGCAATCAGCCCCAGCATTTT.

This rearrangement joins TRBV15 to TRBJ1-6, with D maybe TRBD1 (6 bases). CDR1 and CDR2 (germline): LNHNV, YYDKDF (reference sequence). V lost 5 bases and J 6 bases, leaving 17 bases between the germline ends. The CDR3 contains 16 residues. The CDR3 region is CATSGRRGRGNSPLHF. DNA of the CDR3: TGTGCCACCAGCGGTCGTCGGGGGCGAGGTAATTCACCCCTCCACTTT.

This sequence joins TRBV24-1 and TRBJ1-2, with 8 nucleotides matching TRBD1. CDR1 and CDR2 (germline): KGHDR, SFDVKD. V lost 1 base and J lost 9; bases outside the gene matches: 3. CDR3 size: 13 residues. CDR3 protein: CATSDLWTGSYTF. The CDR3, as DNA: TGTGCCACCAGTGATTTATGGACAGGGAGCTACACCTTC.

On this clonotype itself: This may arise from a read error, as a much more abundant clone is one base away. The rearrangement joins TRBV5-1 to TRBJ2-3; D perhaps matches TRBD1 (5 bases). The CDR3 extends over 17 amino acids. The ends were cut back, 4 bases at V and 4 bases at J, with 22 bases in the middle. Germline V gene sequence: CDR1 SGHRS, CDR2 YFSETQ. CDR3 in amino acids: CASSPWSRTQFADTQYF. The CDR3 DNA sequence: TGCGCCAGCAGCCCCTGGTCCAGGACACAATTCGCAGATACGCAGTATTTT.

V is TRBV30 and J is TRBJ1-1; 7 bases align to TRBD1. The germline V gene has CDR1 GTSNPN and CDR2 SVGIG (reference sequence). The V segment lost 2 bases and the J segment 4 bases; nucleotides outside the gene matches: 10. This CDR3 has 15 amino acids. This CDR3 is CAWSNRGAGGTEAFF. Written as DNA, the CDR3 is TGTGCCTGGAGTAACCGGGGGGCAGGGGGCACTGAAGCTTTCTTT.

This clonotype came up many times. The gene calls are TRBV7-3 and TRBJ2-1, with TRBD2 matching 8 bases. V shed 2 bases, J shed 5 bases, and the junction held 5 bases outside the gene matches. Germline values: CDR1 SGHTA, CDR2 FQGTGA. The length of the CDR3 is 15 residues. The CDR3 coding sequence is TGTGCCAGCAGCTTAGGACTAGCCATGAACAATGAGCAGTTCTTC. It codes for CASSLGLAMNNEQFF.

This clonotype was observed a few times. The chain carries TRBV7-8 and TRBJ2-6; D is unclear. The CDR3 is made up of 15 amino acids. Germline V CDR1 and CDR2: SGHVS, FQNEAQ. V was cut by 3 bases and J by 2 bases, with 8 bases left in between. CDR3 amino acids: CASSFQVTGANVLTF. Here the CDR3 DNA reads TGTGCCAGCAGCTTCCAGGTTACTGGGGCCAACGTCCTGACTTTC.

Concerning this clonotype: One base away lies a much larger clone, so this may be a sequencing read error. CDR3 in DNA: TGTGCCGGCAGACTAAGCGGGGGTACGGGCGAGCAGTACTTC. Its translation is CAGRLSGGTGEQYF. The chain recombines TRBV10-3 with TRBJ2-7; 8 bases map to TRBD2. Germline assignment: CDR1 ENHRY and CDR2 SYGVKD. The CDR3 extends over 14 amino acids. Unmatched junction bases numbered 15, after V lost 11 bases and J lost 6 bases.

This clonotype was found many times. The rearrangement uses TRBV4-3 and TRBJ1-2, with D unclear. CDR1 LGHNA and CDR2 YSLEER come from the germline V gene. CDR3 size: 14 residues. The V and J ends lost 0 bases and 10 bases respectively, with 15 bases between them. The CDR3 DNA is TGCGCCAGCAGCCAAGAGACCCGGGCCAGTGCCTACACCTTC. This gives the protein CASSQETRASAYTF.

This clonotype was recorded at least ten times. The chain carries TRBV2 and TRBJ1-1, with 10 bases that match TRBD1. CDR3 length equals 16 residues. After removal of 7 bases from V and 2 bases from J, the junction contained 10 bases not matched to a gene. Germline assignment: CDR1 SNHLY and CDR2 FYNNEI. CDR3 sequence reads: CASIPGQGIRNTEAFF. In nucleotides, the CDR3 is TGTGCCAGCATCCCGGGACAGGGGATTCGTAACACTGAAGCTTTCTTT.

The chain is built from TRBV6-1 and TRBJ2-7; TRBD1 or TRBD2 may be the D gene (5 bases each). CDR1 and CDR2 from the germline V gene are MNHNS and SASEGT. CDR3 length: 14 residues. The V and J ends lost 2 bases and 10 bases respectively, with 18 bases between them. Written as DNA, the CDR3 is TGTGCCAGCAGTGAATGGGCAGGGACCGAGGCCCAGTACGTC. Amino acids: CASSEWAGTEAQYV.

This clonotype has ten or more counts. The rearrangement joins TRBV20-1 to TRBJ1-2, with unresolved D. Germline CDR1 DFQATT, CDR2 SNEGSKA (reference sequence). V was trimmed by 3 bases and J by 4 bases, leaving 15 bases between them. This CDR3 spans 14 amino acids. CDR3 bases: TGCAGTGCTAGGGGCGTGGGCCGGGGCTATGGCTACACCTTC. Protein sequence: CSARGVGRGYGYTF.

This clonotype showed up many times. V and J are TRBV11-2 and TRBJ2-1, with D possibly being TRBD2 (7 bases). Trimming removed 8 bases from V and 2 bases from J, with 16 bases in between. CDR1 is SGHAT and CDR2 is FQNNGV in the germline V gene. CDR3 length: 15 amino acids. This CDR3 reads CASSTRGGAYNEQFF. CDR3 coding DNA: TGTGCCAGCTCCACCCGAGGGGGGGCCTACAATGAGCAGTTCTTC.

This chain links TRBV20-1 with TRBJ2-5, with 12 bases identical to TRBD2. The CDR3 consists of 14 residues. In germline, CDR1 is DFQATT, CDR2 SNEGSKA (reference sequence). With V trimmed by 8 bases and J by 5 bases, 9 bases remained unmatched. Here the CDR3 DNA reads TGCAGTCGCCTAGCGGGAGGGCCTGGGGAGACCCAGTACTTC. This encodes CSRLAGGPGETQYF.

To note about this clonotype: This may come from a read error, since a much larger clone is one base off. The CDR3 protein is CTSSYSAGAGETQYF. The CDR3 coding sequence is TGTACCAGCAGTTACTCGGCAGGGGCAGGGGAGACCCAGTACTTC. V usage is TRBV6-5 and J usage is TRBJ2-5; weak D call: TRBD1 (6 bases). From germline, CDR1 is MNHEY and CDR2 SVGAGI. The CDR3 is 15 residues long.

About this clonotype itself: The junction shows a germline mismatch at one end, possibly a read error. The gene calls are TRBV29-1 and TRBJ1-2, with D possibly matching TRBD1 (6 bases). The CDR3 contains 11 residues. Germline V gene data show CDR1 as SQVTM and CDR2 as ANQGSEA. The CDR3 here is CSLDRNYGYTF. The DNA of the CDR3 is TGCAGCCTTGACAGGAACTATGGCTACACCTTC.

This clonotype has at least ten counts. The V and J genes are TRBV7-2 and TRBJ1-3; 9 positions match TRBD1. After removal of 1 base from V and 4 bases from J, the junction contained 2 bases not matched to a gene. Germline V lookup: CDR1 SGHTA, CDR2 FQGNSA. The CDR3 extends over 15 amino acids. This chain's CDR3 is CASSLVDRGGNTIYF. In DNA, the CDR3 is TGTGCCAGCAGCTTAGTGGACAGGGGAGGAAACACCATATATTTT. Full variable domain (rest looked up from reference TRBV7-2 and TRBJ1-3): GAGVSQSPSNKVTEKGKDVELRCDPISGHTALYWYRQSLGQGLEFLIYFQGNSAPDKSGLPSDRFSAERTGGSVSTLTIQRTQQEDSAVYLCASSLVDRGGNTIYFGEGSWLTVV.

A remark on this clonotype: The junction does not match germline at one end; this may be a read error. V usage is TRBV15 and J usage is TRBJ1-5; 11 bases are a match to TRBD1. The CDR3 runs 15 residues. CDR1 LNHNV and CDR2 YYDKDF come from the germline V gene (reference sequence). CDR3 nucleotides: TGTGCCACCAGCATTCGGACAGGGGGCAAACAGCCCCAGCATTTT. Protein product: CATSIRTGGKQPQHF.

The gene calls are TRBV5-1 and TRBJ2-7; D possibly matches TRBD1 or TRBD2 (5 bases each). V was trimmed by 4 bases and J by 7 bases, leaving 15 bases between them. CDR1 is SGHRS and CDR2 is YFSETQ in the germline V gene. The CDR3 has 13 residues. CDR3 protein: CASSGIRGVEQYV. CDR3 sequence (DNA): TGCGCCAGCAGCGGAATAAGAGGGGTAGAGCAGTACGTC.

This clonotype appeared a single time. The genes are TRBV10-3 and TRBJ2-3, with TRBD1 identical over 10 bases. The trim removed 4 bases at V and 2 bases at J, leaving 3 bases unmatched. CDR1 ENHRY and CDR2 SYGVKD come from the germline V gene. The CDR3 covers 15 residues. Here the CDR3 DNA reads TGTGCCATCAGTGGTGGGACAGGGGACACAGATACGCAGTATTTT. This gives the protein CAISGGTGDTDTQYF.

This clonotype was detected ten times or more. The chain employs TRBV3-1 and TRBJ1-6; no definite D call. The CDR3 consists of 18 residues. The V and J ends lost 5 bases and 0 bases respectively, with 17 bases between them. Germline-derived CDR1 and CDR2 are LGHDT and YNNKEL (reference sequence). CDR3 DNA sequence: TGTGCCAGCAGCGCCCACTCGATTCCGAGCTCCTATAATTCACCCCTCCACTTT. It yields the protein CASSAHSIPSSYNSPLHF.

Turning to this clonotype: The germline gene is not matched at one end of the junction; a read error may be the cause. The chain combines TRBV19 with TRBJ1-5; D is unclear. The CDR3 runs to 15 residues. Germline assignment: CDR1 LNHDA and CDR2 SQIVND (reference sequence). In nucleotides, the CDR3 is TGTGCCAGTAGGACTACCTTTAATAGCAATCGGCCCCAGCATTTT. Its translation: CASRTTFNSNRPQHF. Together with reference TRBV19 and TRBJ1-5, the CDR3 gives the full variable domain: DGGITQSPKYLFRKEGQNVTLSCEQNLNHDAMYWYRQDPGQGLRLIYYSQIVNDFQKGDIAEGYSVSREKKESFPLTVTSAQKNPTAFYLCASRTTFNSNRPQHFGDGTRLSIL.